The 20 T cell receptor beta chains below come from one sample, sequenced in a study of T cell repertoires in cytomegalovirus infection. Each CDR3 protein gets one entry after TCRdb re-called the reads with MiXCR. The sample consists of around 230,000 distinct CDR3 sequences, around 6.6% of them appearing once. Input material: PBMCs. All receptors come from a human donor in good health (CMV status not recorded). Some clones in this sample may be carry-over from other donors' samples.

This clonotype was seen at least ten times. The CDR3 protein is CAWSGGGGEAFF. In nucleotides, the CDR3 is TGTGCCTGGAGTGGGGGAGGGGGTGAAGCTTTCTTT. This chain connects TRBV30 to TRBJ1-1, with D possibly being TRBD1 (6 bases). The V end was cut by 1 base, the J end by 7 bases, with 10 bases between. This CDR3 spans 12 amino acids. Germline assignment: CDR1 GTSNPN and CDR2 SVGIG (reference sequence).

This clonotype was detected ten times or more. The rearrangement uses TRBV12-3 or TRBV12-4 and TRBJ2-1, with D possibly TRBD2 on 6 matching bases. The V gene lost 4 bases and the J gene lost 9 bases, with 19 bases spanning the gap. This CDR3 region has 15 residues. In DNA form, the CDR3 reads TGTGCCAGCAGTTCGGAGGTGGGGGGACTGGGTGAGCAGTTCTTC. It yields the protein CASSSEVGGLGEQFF.

The J gene is TRBJ1-1, the V gene TRBV28; 7 bases agree with TRBD1. The germline gives CDR1 MDHEN, CDR2 SYDVKM. CDR3 length equals 15 residues. With 2 bases clipped from V and 4 bases from J, the junction kept 7 bases outside the gene matches. In nucleotides, the CDR3 is TGTGCCAGCAGTTTAGAGGGAGCAGGGGGCACTGAAGCTTTCTTT. Translated, it gives CASSLEGAGGTEAFF.

This clonotype was seen ten or more times. The J gene is TRBJ2-7, the V gene TRBV5-6, with no clear D. V shed 2 bases and J shed 6 bases, with 6 bases lying between them. CDR1 is SGHDT and CDR2 is YYEEEE in the germline V gene. The CDR3 totals 11 residues. CDR3 sequence reads: CASSFGLEQYF. The CDR3 DNA sequence: TGTGCCAGCAGCTTCGGGCTCGAGCAGTACTTC. The variable domain in full, with the rest retrieved from reference TRBV5-6 and TRBJ2-7, is DAGVTQSPTHLIKTRGQQVTLRCSPKSGHDTVSWYQQALGQGPQFIFQYYEEEERQRGNFPDRFSGHQFPNYSSELNVNALLLGDSALYLCASSFGLEQYFGPGTRLTVT.

This clonotype was recorded at least ten times. V gene TRBV29-1 combines with J gene TRBJ2-3, with D tentatively TRBD2 (5 bases). Germline-derived CDR1 and CDR2 are SQVTM and ANQGSEA. The CDR3 has 12 amino acids. With 5 bases removed from V and 4 bases from J, the gap between germline ends came to 10 bases. CDR3 sequence: CSVNPGSDTQYF. Here the CDR3 DNA reads TGCAGCGTTAACCCGGGATCAGATACGCAGTATTTT.

This clonotype showed up just a few times. The chain has TRBV7-9 and TRBJ1-1; no clear D. In germline, CDR1 is SEHNR, CDR2 FQNEAQ (reference sequence). The V end was cut by 4 bases, the J end by 8 bases, with 8 bases between. The CDR3 extends over 11 amino acids. In DNA form, the CDR3 reads TGTGCCAGCAGCTCCAACAGAGAAGCTTTCTTT. Translated, it gives CASSSNREAFF.

V is TRBV27 and J is TRBJ1-5; D gene unclear. This CDR3 is 17 amino acids long. The V end was cut by 0 bases, the J end by 0 bases, with 12 bases between. CDR1 and CDR2 (germline): MNHEY, SMNVEV (reference sequence). CDR3 in amino acids: CASSLSFASRSNQPQHF. The CDR3 DNA sequence: TGTGCCAGCAGTTTATCGTTTGCCAGCCGTAGCAATCAGCCCCAGCATTTT.

The sample holds many counts of this clonotype. The chain couples TRBV7-2 to TRBJ2-7; TRBD2 matches at 7 bases. After removal of 5 bases from V and 2 bases from J, the junction contained 15 bases not matched to a gene. This CDR3 spans 17 amino acids. Germline assignment: CDR1 SGHTA and CDR2 FQGNSA. CDR3 bases: TGTGCCAGCAGCCCAAGATTGACCGGGACTAACCCCTACGAGCAGTACTTC. This sequence encodes CASSPRLTGTNPYEQYF.

Only a few counts were recorded for this clonotype. The V gene is TRBV19, the J gene TRBJ1-5; the D gene is possibly TRBD1 (5 bases). The length of the CDR3 is 16 residues. Germline V gives CDR1 LNHDA, CDR2 SQIVND (reference sequence). Trimming shortened V by 10 bases and J by 6 bases, and 25 bases separated the two germline ends. The CDR3: CATLSAAGTFPQPQHF. The CDR3 bases are TGTGCCACCCTTTCTGCGGCGGGGACTTTTCCTCAGCCCCAGCATTTT.

The rearrangement links TRBV12-3 or TRBV12-4 to TRBJ2-7; 9 bases agree with TRBD1. The CDR3 spans 13 residues. Germline trimming cut 10 bases from V and 3 bases from J; bases unmatched to any gene: 7. CDR3 sequence (DNA): TGTGCCACGGGCCCGGGACAGGGCTACGAGCAGTACGTC. Translating gives CATGPGQGYEQYV.

This clonotype showed up many times. The chain recombines TRBV24-1 with TRBJ1-2; no clear D. From germline, CDR1 is KGHDR and CDR2 SFDVKD. The V gene lost 1 base and the J gene lost 8 bases, with 4 bases spanning the gap. CDR3 length equals 11 residues. This CDR3 is CATSDFWGYTF. In DNA form, the CDR3 reads TGTGCCACCAGTGATTTCTGGGGCTACACCTTC.

There are a few counts of this clonotype. V gene TRBV18 combines with J gene TRBJ2-7; D might be TRBD1 or TRBD2, each matching 5 bases. The CDR3 runs to 16 residues. V was trimmed by 1 base and J by 0 bases, leaving 13 bases between them. From germline, CDR1 is KGHSH and CDR2 LQKENI. The CDR3 protein is CASSPQGAGSSYEQYF. Written as DNA, the CDR3 is TGTGCCAGCTCACCACAAGGGGCTGGGAGCTCCTACGAGCAGTACTTC.

This clonotype came up many times. The J gene is TRBJ2-1, the V gene TRBV12-3 or TRBV12-4; the D gene is possibly TRBD2 (6 bases). Trimming cost V 2 bases and J 6 bases, with 14 bases left between them. CDR3 length: 15 residues. The CDR3 coding sequence is TGTGCCAGCAGTTTAATTATCGGGAGCCTCAATGAGCAGTTCTTC. Translating gives CASSLIIGSLNEQFF.

This clonotype came up many times. This chain connects TRBV6-2 or TRBV6-3 to TRBJ1-5; D may be TRBD1 (6 bases). Trimming cost V 6 bases and J 0 bases, with 18 bases left between them. Looked up from germline, CDR1 is MNHEY and CDR2 is SVGEGT. The CDR3 is 17 residues long. The CDR3 DNA sequence: TGTGCCAGCAGCCTACCGGGACAACTATATAGCAATCAGCCCCAGCATTTT. It specifies CASSLPGQLYSNQPQHF.

This clonotype was observed a few times. V and J are TRBV10-3 and TRBJ2-4; no firm D call. This CDR3 region has 17 residues. CDR1 and CDR2 from the germline V gene are ENHRY and SYGVKD. Deletions cut 2 bases from V and 0 bases from J, with 14 bases between. Written as DNA, the CDR3 is TGTGCCATCAGTGAGCAACCTTTGGAAGCAGCCAAAAACATTCAGTACTTC. It codes for CAISEQPLEAAKNIQYF.

This clonotype was observed at least ten times. This chain links TRBV28 with TRBJ2-4; D is ambiguous. The germline gives CDR1 MDHEN, CDR2 SYDVKM. The CDR3 loop spans 13 amino acids. V lost 10 bases, J lost 3 bases, and 13 bases lay in between. The CDR3 DNA follows: TGTGCCACCCTCTCTCCGGGCAAAAACATTCAGTACTTC. Encoded protein: CATLSPGKNIQYF.

This clonotype was observed a few times. V is TRBV2 and J is TRBJ2-3, with TRBD2 as a possible D gene (6 bases). Germline-derived CDR1 and CDR2 are SNHLY and FYNNEI. This CDR3 has 15 amino acids. Trimming pared 4 bases from V and 2 bases from J, leaving 13 bases between. The CDR3 spells CASSGQRALTDTQYF. The CDR3 nucleotides read TGTGCCAGCAGTGGCCAGCGGGCACTCACAGATACGCAGTATTTT.

This clonotype was detected ten times or more. The rearrangement uses TRBV11-1 and TRBJ1-1; D might be TRBD1 (5 bases). The germline gives CDR1 SGHAT, CDR2 FQDESV (reference sequence). Between the trimmed V and J ends, which lost 0 bases and 4 bases, there was a span of 9 bases. This CDR3 is built from 14 residues. CDR3 region: CASSLAGEATEAFF. CDR3 coding DNA: TGTGCCAGCAGCTTAGCGGGGGAGGCCACTGAAGCTTTCTTT.

This clonotype turned up a few times. The V gene is TRBV29-1, the J gene TRBJ2-7; D is possibly TRBD2 (6 bases). The ends were cut back, 0 bases at V and 0 bases at J, with 12 bases in the middle. Germline CDR1 SQVTM, CDR2 ANQGSEA. The CDR3 contains 15 residues. The chain's CDR3 is CSVEDRAGSSYEQYF. The DNA for the CDR3 is TGCAGCGTTGAAGATAGAGCGGGTAGCTCCTACGAGCAGTACTTC.

This clonotype was detected once. A much larger clone differs from this one at a single base, so this may be a read error. The chain joins TRBV15 to TRBJ1-3; D is uncertain. This CDR3 comprises 14 residues. Germline V gene lookup returns CDR1 LNHNV and CDR2 YYDKDF (reference sequence). The CDR3 sequence is CATSRDQAGNTLYF. CDR3 DNA: TGTGCCACCAGCAGAGATCAGGCTGGAAACACCTTATATTTT.